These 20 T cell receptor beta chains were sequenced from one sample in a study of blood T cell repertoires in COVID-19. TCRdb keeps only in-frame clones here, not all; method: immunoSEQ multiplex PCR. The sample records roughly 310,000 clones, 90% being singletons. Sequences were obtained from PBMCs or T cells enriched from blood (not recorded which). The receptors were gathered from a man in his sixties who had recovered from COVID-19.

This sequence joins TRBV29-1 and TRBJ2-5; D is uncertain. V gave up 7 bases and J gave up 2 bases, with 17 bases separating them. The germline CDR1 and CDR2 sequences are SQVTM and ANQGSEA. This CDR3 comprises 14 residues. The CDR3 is CSAVSPSLQETQYF. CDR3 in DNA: TGCAGCGCCGTTTCGCCCTCCCTACAAGAGACCCAGTACTTC. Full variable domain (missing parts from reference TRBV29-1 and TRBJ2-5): SAVISQKPSRDICQRGTSLTIQCQVDSQVTMMFWYRQQPGQSLTLIATANQGSEATYESGFVIDKFPISRPNLTFSTLTVSNMSPEDSSIYLCSAVSPSLQETQYFGPGTRLLVL.

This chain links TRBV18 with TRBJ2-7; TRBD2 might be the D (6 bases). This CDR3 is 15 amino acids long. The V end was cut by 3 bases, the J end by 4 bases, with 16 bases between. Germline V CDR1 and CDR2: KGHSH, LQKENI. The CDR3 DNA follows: TGTGCCAGCTCACCGGCGGGACTCTATGGTTACGAGCAGTACTTC. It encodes CASSPAGLYGYEQYF.

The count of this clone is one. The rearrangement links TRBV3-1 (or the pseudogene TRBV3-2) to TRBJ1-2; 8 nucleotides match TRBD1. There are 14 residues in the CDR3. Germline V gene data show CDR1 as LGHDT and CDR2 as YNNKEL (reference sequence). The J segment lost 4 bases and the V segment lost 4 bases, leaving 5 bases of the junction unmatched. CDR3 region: CASSRSDRVYGYTF. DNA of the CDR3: TGTGCCAGCAGCCGGTCGGACAGGGTCTATGGCTACACCTTC.

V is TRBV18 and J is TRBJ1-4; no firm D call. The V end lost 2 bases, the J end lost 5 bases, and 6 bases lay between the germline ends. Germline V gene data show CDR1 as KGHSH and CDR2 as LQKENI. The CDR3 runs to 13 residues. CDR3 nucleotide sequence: TGTGCCAGCTCACCAGGGAGAAATGAAAAACTGTTTTTT. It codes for CASSPGRNEKLFF.

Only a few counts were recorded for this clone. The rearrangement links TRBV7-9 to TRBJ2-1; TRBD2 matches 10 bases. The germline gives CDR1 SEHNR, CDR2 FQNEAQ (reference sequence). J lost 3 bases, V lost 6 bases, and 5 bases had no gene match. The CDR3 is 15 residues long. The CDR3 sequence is CASRFLAGDYNEQFF. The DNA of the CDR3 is TGTGCCAGCAGATTCCTAGCGGGAGACTACAATGAGCAGTTCTTC.

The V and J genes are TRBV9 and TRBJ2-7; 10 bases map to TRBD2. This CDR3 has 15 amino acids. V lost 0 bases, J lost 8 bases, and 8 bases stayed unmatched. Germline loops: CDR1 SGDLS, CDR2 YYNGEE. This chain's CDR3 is CASSVEPSGSFQQYF. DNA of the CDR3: TGTGCCAGCAGCGTAGAACCTAGCGGGAGCTTCCAGCAGTACTTC.

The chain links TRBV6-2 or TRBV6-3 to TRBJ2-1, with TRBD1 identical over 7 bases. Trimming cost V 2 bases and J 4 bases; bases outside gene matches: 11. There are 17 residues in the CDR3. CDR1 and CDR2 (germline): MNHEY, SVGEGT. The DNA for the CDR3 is TGTGCCAGCAGTTACATCTTTCTGGGGACAGATTACAATGAGCAGTTCTTC. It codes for CASSYIFLGTDYNEQFF.

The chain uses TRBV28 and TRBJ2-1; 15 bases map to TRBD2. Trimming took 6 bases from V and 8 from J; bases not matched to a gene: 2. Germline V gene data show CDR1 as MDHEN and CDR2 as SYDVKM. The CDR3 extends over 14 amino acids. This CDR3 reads CASSGTSGRYEQFF. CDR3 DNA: TGTGCCAGCAGCGGGACTAGCGGGAGGTATGAGCAGTTCTTC.

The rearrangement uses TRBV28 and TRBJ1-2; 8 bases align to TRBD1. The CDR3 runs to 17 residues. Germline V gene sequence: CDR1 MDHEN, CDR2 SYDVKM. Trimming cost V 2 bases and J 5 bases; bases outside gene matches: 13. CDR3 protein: CASSLPLGQGARYGYTF. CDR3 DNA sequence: TGTGCCAGCAGTTTACCATTAGGGCAGGGGGCGAGGTATGGCTACACCTTC.

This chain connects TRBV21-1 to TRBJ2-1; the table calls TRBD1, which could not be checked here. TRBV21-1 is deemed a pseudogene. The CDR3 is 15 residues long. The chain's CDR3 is CASSKGQGCNNEQFF. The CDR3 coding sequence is TGTGCCAGCAGCAAAGGACAGGGTTGTAACAATGAGCAGTTCTTC.

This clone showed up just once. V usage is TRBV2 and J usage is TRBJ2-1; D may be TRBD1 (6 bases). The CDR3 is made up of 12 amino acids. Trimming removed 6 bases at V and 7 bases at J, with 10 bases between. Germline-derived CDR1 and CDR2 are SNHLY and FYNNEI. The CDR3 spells CASSPTGNEQFF. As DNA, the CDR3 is TGTGCCAGCAGCCCGACAGGAAATGAGCAGTTCTTC. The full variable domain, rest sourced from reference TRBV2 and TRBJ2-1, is EPEVTQTPSHQVTQMGQEVILRCVPISNHLYFYWYRQILGQKVEFLVSFYNNEISEKSEIFDDQFSVERPDGSNFTLKIRSTKLEDSAMYFCASSPTGNEQFFGPGTRLTVL.

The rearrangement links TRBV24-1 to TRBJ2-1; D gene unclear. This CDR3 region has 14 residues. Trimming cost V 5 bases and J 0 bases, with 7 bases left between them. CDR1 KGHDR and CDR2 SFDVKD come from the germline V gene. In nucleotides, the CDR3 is TGTGCCACCAGTGGGCACGCCTCCTACAATGAGCAGTTCTTC. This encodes CATSGHASYNEQFF.

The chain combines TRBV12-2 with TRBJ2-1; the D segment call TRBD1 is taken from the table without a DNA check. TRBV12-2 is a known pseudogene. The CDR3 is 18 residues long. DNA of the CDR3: TGTGCAAGTCGCTTAACATCCCGCCCGGGACAGGGACTCTGTGAGCAGTTCTTC. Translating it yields CASRLTSRPGQGLCEQFF.

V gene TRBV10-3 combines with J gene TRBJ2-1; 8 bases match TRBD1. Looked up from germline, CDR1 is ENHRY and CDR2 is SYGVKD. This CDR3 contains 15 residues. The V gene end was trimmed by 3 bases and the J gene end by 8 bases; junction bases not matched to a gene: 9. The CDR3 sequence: CAISDFQGAGYEQFF. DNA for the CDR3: TGTGCCATCAGTGATTTCCAGGGGGCTGGCTATGAGCAGTTCTTC.

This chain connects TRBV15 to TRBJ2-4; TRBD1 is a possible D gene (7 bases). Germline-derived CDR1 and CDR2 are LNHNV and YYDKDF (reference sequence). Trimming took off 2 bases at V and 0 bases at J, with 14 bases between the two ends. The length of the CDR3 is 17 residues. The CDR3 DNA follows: TGTGCCACCAGCAGACGGGACTCAGGGGGAGCCAAAAACATTCAGTACTTC. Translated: CATSRRDSGGAKNIQYF.

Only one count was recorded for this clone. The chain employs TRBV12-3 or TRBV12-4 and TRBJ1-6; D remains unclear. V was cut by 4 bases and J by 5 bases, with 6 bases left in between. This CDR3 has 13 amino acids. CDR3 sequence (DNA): TGTGCCAGCAGTTCTCTTAATAATTCACCCCTCCACTTT. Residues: CASSSLNNSPLHF.

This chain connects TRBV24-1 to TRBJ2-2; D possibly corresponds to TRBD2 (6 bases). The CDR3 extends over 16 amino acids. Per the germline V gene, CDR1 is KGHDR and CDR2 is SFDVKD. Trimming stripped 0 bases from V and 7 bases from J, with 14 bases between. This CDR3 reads CATSDLRSGESGELFF. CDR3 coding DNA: TGTGCCACCAGTGATTTGAGGTCGGGGGAAAGCGGGGAGCTGTTTTTT.

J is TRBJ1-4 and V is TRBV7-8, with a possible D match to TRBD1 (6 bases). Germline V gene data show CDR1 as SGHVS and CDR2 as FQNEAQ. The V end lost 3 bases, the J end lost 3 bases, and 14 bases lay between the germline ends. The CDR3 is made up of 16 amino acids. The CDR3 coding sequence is TGTGCCAGCAGCTTGAACAGGGTATTTGCTAATGAAAAACTGTTTTTT. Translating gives CASSLNRVFANEKLFF. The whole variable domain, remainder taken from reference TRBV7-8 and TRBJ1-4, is GAGVSQSPRYKVAKRGQDVALRCDPISGHVSLFWYQQALGQGPEFLTYFQNEAQLDKSGLPSDRFFAERPEGSVSTLKIQRTQQEDSAVYLCASSLNRVFANEKLFFGSGTQLSVL.

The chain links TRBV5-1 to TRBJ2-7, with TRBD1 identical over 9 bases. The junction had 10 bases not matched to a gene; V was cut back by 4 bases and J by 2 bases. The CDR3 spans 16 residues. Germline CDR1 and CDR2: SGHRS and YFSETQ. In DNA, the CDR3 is TGCGCCAGCAGCCGGACGGCCGGGACAGGGACCTACGAGCAGTACTTC. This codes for CASSRTAGTGTYEQYF.

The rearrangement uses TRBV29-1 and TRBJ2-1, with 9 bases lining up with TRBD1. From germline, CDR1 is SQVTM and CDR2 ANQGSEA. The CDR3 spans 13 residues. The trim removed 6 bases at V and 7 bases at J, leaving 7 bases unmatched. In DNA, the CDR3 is TGCAGCGTAACCGGGACAGGGTTTAATGAGCAGTTCTTC. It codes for CSVTGTGFNEQFF.